The 30 T cell receptor beta chains below were found in one sample sequenced in a study of OX40 agonist ivuxolimab in advanced cancers. The method was immunoSEQ multiplex PCR; TCRdb's version includes in-frame clones alone and lacks a portion of them. Among approximately 90,000 clones listed, 91% were seen once. Source: CD4+ or CD8+ T cells sorted from blood, taken in a trial of the OX40 agonist ivuxolimab. These TCRs come from an adult with an advanced solid tumor such as melanoma, head and neck, liver or kidney cancer.

The rearrangement uses TRBV5-1 and TRBJ1-1; 8 positions agree with TRBD1. V shed 3 bases, J shed 5 bases, and the junction held 6 bases outside the gene matches. CDR3 length: 14 residues. The germline CDR1 and CDR2 sequences are SGHRS and YFSETQ. The CDR3 nucleotides read TGCGCCAGCAGCTACACAGGGGGGGTAACTGAAGCTTTCTTT. Protein product: CASSYTGGVTEAFF.

The V and J genes are TRBV7-8 and TRBJ1-3; D unresolved. This CDR3 comprises 17 residues. Deletions cut 0 bases from V and 0 bases from J, with 12 bases between. The germline V gene encodes CDR1 SGHVS and CDR2 FQNEAQ. The CDR3 reads CASSLAGSYVSGNTIYF. CDR3 DNA: TGTGCCAGCAGCTTAGCTGGATCCTACGTCTCTGGAAACACCATATATTTT.

This rearrangement joins TRBV19 to TRBJ1-5, with TRBD1 matching over 11 bases. The CDR3 is 16 amino acids. Germline V gene sequence: CDR1 LNHDA, CDR2 SQIVND (reference sequence). Trimming cost V 4 bases and J 4 bases; bases outside gene matches: 6. The CDR3 bases are TGTGCCAGTAGTACCGGACAGGGGGCGGGAAATCAGCCCCAGCATTTT. The encoded protein is CASSTGQGAGNQPQHF.

The V and J genes are TRBV2 and TRBJ2-1; perhaps TRBD2 as D (5 bases). The germline V gene has CDR1 SNHLY and CDR2 FYNNEI. The CDR3 has 14 residues. V lost 10 bases, J lost 7 bases, and 20 bases lay in between. For the CDR3, the DNA is TGTGCCACCCCGGTGGAGGTCCTAGGAAATGAGCAGTTCTTC. Translation: CATPVEVLGNEQFF.

This clone was seen once. This chain uses TRBV19 with TRBJ2-3; D is perhaps TRBD1 (6 bases). V gave up 3 bases and J gave up 10 bases, with 14 bases separating them. The V gene's germline CDR1 is LNHDA and CDR2 SQIVND (reference sequence). The CDR3 consists of 13 residues. The CDR3 loop reads CASSMDQGWAQYF. CDR3 nucleotide sequence: TGTGCCAGTAGTATGGACCAGGGGTGGGCGCAGTATTTT.

The V gene is TRBV28, the J gene TRBJ1-5, with unresolved D. Between the trimmed V and J ends, which lost 9 bases and 0 bases, there was a span of 15 bases. Per germline, CDR1 MDHEN and CDR2 SYDVKM. The CDR3 covers 15 residues. CDR3 sequence reads: CASNSDWPSNQPQHF. The CDR3 DNA sequence: TGTGCCAGTAACTCGGACTGGCCTAGCAATCAGCCCCAGCATTTT.

The rearrangement joins TRBV7-2 to TRBJ1-2, with D unresolved. There are 15 residues in the CDR3. V was pared by 6 bases and J by 6 bases, with 20 bases between. CDR1 is SGHTA, CDR2 FQGNSA, per germline. DNA for the CDR3: TGTGCCAGCAGTAATCCCGGCGCCACCCTACATGGCTACACCTTC. The encoded protein is CASSNPGATLHGYTF.

Concerning this clone itself: One end of the junction is discordant with germline, which a read error may explain. The chain couples TRBV5-1 to TRBJ1-1, with a tentative D call TRBD1 (5 bases). This CDR3 is 15 amino acids long. Germline loops: CDR1 SGHRS, CDR2 YFSETQ. The CDR3 sequence: CASRLGGTRDTEAFF. CDR3 nucleotides: TGCGCCAGCAGATTGGGTGGGACCCGAGACACTGAAGCTTTCTTT.

The sample holds a few counts of this clone. The chain uses TRBV29-1 and TRBJ2-7, with no clear D. Between the trimmed V and J ends, which lost 1 base and 8 bases, there was a span of 9 bases. Germline-derived CDR1 and CDR2 are SQVTM and ANQGSEA. The CDR3 loop spans 11 amino acids. The CDR3 is CSVEGTEKQYF. The CDR3 DNA reads TGCAGCGTTGAAGGAACGGAGAAGCAGTACTTC.

The rearrangement links TRBV30 to TRBJ2-1, with 8 nucleotides matching TRBD1. The junction had 8 bases not matched to a gene; V was cut back by 5 bases and J by 5 bases. This CDR3 has 14 residues. The germline V gene encodes CDR1 GTSNPN and CDR2 SVGIG (reference sequence). CDR3 amino acids: CAWETGTGNNEQFF. The CDR3 nucleotides are TGTGCCTGGGAAACCGGGACAGGAAACAATGAGCAGTTCTTC.

This chain joins TRBV5-1 and TRBJ2-1; D possibly matches TRBD1 or TRBD2 (5 bases each). The germline V gene has CDR1 SGHRS and CDR2 YFSETQ. This CDR3 is 15 amino acids long. V was trimmed by 0 bases and J by 7 bases, leaving 14 bases between them. DNA for the CDR3: TGCGCCAGCAGCTTGGACGCGAGGGGTCTAAATGAGCAGTTCTTC. Protein sequence: CASSLDARGLNEQFF.

The genes are TRBV5-1 and TRBJ2-3, with no clear D. There are 13 residues in the CDR3. Deletions cut 1 base from V and 5 bases from J, with 8 bases between. Germline V gene data show CDR1 as SGHRS and CDR2 as YFSETQ. The chain's CDR3 is CASSLRRQDTQYF. The CDR3, as DNA: TGCGCCAGCAGCTTGCGGAGACAAGATACGCAGTATTTT.

This chain links TRBV6-5 with TRBJ2-2; D is uncertain. V was cut by 7 bases and J by 6 bases, with 15 bases left in between. The CDR3 totals 14 residues. Per germline, CDR1 MNHEY and CDR2 SVGAGI. The CDR3 loop is CASTKAGRAGELFF. Written as DNA, the CDR3 is TGTGCCAGCACGAAAGCCGGGCGCGCCGGGGAGCTGTTTTTT.

V gene TRBV2 combines with J gene TRBJ2-5; D is uncertain. CDR1 is SNHLY and CDR2 is FYNNEI in the germline V gene. Trimming pared 6 bases from V and 6 bases from J, leaving 17 bases between. The CDR3 is 14 residues long. In DNA form, the CDR3 reads TGTGCCAGCAGGTCCGGAGTCCGTTCCCAGACCCAGTACTTC. This gives the protein CASRSGVRSQTQYF.

A single count supports this clone. One junction end does not reproduce the germline sequence, and a read error may be involved. This chain connects TRBV7-7 to TRBJ2-1; 8 positions agree with TRBD2. Looked up from germline, CDR1 is SSHAT and CDR2 is FNYEAQ (reference sequence). The CDR3 contains 16 residues. The CDR3 DNA follows: TGTGCTAGCAGCCGACATAAGGAGCGGGAGTCGGGTGAGCAGTTCTTC. Translation gives CASSRHKERESGEQFF.

The chain joins TRBV19 to TRBJ2-3, with TRBD1 matching 7 bases. Germline trimming cut 7 bases from V and 2 bases from J; bases unmatched to any gene: 9. In germline, CDR1 is LNHDA, CDR2 SQIVND (reference sequence). The CDR3 spans 15 residues. The CDR3 reads CASTATGSHTDTQYF. CDR3 coding DNA: TGTGCCAGTACTGCGACAGGGTCTCACACAGATACGCAGTATTTT.

The J gene is TRBJ2-3, the V gene TRBV5-4; 13 nucleotides match TRBD2. Germline lookup yields CDR1 SGHNT and CDR2 YYREEE (reference sequence). J lost 3 bases, V lost 4 bases, and 2 bases had no gene match. The CDR3 extends over 15 amino acids. Here the CDR3 DNA reads TGTGCCAGCAGCGGGGGACTAGCGGGGACAGATACGCAGTATTTT. It specifies CASSGGLAGTDTQYF. Full variable domain (outside the CDR3, taken from reference TRBV5-4 and TRBJ2-3): ETGVTQSPTHLIKTRGQQVTLRCSSQSGHNTVSWYQQALGQGPQFIFQYYREEENGRGNFPPRFSGLQFPNYSSELNVNALELDDSALYLCASSGGLAGTDTQYFGPGTRLTVL.

Only one count was recorded for this clone. V is TRBV18 and J is TRBJ1-5; D is unresolved. This CDR3 has 13 amino acids. V was pared by 3 bases and J by 6 bases, with 9 bases between. Looked up from germline, CDR1 is KGHSH and CDR2 is LQKENI. The CDR3 DNA reads TGTGCCAGCTCACCGGGAACGGGTCAGCCCCAGCATTTT. It is translated as CASSPGTGQPQHF.

This clone is a singleton in its sample. The CDR3 sequence is CASSTQSNYGYTF. CDR3 nucleotide sequence: TGTGCCAGCTCAACACAGAGCAACTATGGCTACACCTTC. The V gene is TRBV18, the J gene TRBJ1-2, with D unresolved. The CDR3 sequence is 13 residues long. Per germline, CDR1 KGHSH and CDR2 LQKENI. Trimming took off 5 bases at V and 2 bases at J, with 9 bases between the two ends.

The chain recombines TRBV7-2 with TRBJ2-3; TRBD2 matches at 8 bases. Germline V gene sequence: CDR1 SGHTA, CDR2 FQGNSA. V lost 1 base and J lost 7; bases outside the gene matches: 7. This CDR3 is built from 15 residues. This CDR3 is CASSLGLAGANTQYF. The CDR3 DNA follows: TGTGCCAGCAGCTTAGGGCTAGCGGGCGCGAATACGCAGTATTTT.

The V gene is TRBV9, the J gene TRBJ2-3; no clear D. Germline V gene lookup returns CDR1 SGDLS and CDR2 YYNGEE. CDR3 length: 11 amino acids. Trimming left V 7 bases short and J 7 bases short, with 10 bases between. The CDR3 loop is CASGSSYTQYF. The DNA for the CDR3 is TGTGCCAGCGGATCCTCGTATACGCAGTATTTT. Using reference TRBV9 and TRBJ2-3 for the parts outside the CDR3, the full variable domain is DSGVTQTPKHLITATGQRVTLRCSPRSGDLSVYWYQQSLDQGLQFLIQYYNGEERAKGNILERFSAQQFPDLHSELNLSSLELGDSALYFCASGSSYTQYFGPGTRLTVL.

This chain joins TRBV7-9 and TRBJ2-5; TRBD2 matches 7 bases. The V gene end was trimmed by 3 bases and the J gene end by 7 bases; junction bases not matched to a gene: 11. Germline assignment: CDR1 SEHNR and CDR2 FQNEAQ (reference sequence). The length of the CDR3 is 15 residues. The CDR3 is CASSLPTGGKRTQYF. As DNA, the CDR3 is TGTGCCAGCAGCTTGCCGACCGGGGGGAAGAGGACCCAGTACTTC.

The rearrangement links TRBV6-1 to TRBJ1-5; D is perhaps TRBD1 (5 bases). Trimming removed 1 base from V and 4 bases from J, with 8 bases in between. The germline CDR1 and CDR2 sequences are MNHNS and SASEGT. CDR3 length: 14 residues. This CDR3 reads CASSEVDKNQPQHF. The CDR3 nucleotides are TGTGCCAGCAGTGAAGTGGACAAGAATCAGCCCCAGCATTTT.

V is TRBV6-6 and J is TRBJ2-7, with TRBD1 matching 8 bases. V shed 6 bases, J shed 2 bases, and the junction held 3 bases outside the gene matches. The CDR3 length is 13 residues. Germline CDR1 MNHNY, CDR2 SVGAGI (reference sequence). Written as DNA, the CDR3 is TGTGCCAGCAGCGGACAGGGCACCTACGAGCAGTACTTC. This sequence encodes CASSGQGTYEQYF.

The V and J genes are TRBV27 and TRBJ2-4, with 9 bases aligning to TRBD2. Per germline, CDR1 MNHEY and CDR2 SMNVEV (reference sequence). The V segment lost 3 bases and the J segment 9 bases; nucleotides outside the gene matches: 12. The CDR3 runs to 16 residues. CDR3 bases: TGTGCCAGCAGTTTGGGGCGGGAGGGCCTAAATAGCATTCAGTACTTC. As protein: CASSLGREGLNSIQYF.

This chain links TRBV19 with TRBJ1-2, with a possible D match to TRBD1 (6 bases). CDR3 length equals 15 residues. Germline loops: CDR1 LNHDA, CDR2 SQIVND (reference sequence). The ends were cut back, 6 bases at V and 3 bases at J, with 17 bases in the middle. The CDR3 sequence: CASSSVQGQDYGYTF. The CDR3 bases are TGTGCCAGTAGCTCGGTGCAGGGGCAGGACTATGGCTACACCTTC.

The rearrangement uses TRBV2 and TRBJ2-3; no reliable D call. Between the trimmed V and J ends, which lost 5 bases and 0 bases, there was a span of 9 bases. The CDR3 has 14 amino acids. Germline V CDR1 and CDR2: SNHLY, FYNNEI. For the CDR3, the DNA is TGTGCCAGCAGTAGCCTGAGCAGCACAGATACGCAGTATTTT. Its protein is CASSSLSSTDTQYF.

The DNA of the CDR3 is TGTGCCAGTAGTATAGATTTCGGGCCCACCTACGAGCAGTACTTC. Translating it yields CASSIDFGPTYEQYF. The chain joins TRBV19 to TRBJ2-7; no reliable D call. V lost 0 bases and J 2 bases, leaving 11 bases between the germline ends. This CDR3 contains 15 residues. Germline V gene data show CDR1 as LNHDA and CDR2 as SQIVND (reference sequence).

The rearrangement uses TRBV2 and TRBJ2-6, with 9 nucleotides matching TRBD2. CDR1 is SNHLY, CDR2 FYNNEI, per germline. Trimming removed 6 bases from V and 0 bases from J; junction bases left unmatched: 3. The CDR3 has 16 amino acids. The CDR3 here is CASRASGTSGANVLTF. The CDR3 DNA reads TGTGCCAGCAGGGCTAGCGGGACCTCTGGGGCCAACGTCCTGACTTTC.

The V call is TRBV4-3, the J call TRBJ2-2, with D possibly called TRBD1 or TRBD2 (6 bases each). Trimming pared 0 bases from V and 6 bases from J, leaving 11 bases between. CDR1 is LGHNA and CDR2 is YSLEER in the germline V gene. CDR3 length: 15 residues. DNA of the CDR3: TGCGCCAGCAGCCAAGACAGGGGAGGCGCCGGGGAGCTGTTTTTT. Protein: CASSQDRGGAGELFF.